This T cell receptor (beta chain) was documented in a study of metastatic and nonmetastatic thyroid tumors. Overall study context: Repertoire comparisons spanned blood and tumor or nodule tissue from malignant and benign thyroid patients.

CDR3 length: 18 amino acids. Germline CDR1 and CDR2: PRHDT and FYEKMQ (reference sequence). Broader study findings: For both blood and tumor, malignant thyroid tumors reportedly showed significantly higher TCR beta diversity than benign nodules did.

Every patient underwent thyroid surgery untreated. Per the authors' pipeline: It was from CDR3 differences across clinicopathological groups that a distant-metastasis classifier for papillary thyroid cancer was built. TCRdb called clones again from the PCR reads with MiXCR. What appears here as the V and J calls and clone size reflects TCRdb's work, not the paper's. The profile shows 8,500 to 13,000 clones, 25% to 35% of them singletons. Regarding this clone: What it binds is unknown. This may stem from a read error, because a much larger clone lies one nucleotide away.

The sequence derives from a male donor with papillary thyroid cancer or a benign thyroid nodule (not recorded which). Some clones in this sample may be carry-over from other donors' samples. The specimen was tumor tissue. The chain links TRBV13 to TRBJ2-6, with 9 bases that match TRBD1. CDR3 loop: CASSRGRTGVSGSNVLTF. The CDR3 DNA reads TGTGCCAGCAGCCGGGGACGGACAGGGGTCTCTGGGTCCAACGTCCTGACTTTC.